The 18 T cell receptor beta chains below come from one sample, sequenced in a study of response to subunit inactivated influenza vaccine (dated by TCRdb to about 2018). Library preparation employed RT-PCR. Instrument on record: Illumina HiSeq 2500. TCRdb reprocessing: public reads trimmed at Q25 with fastp, clones called with MiXCR, in-frame beta chains kept. Each CDR3 protein appears once, grouped with its most common genes and DNA. This sample lists hundreds of thousands of distinct CDR3 sequences; less than 8% were detected once. Together, the top ten hold over 10% of the sample. Material: PBMCs from blood, obtained about 24 months after vaccination. These TCRs come from a man between 50 and 69 years old who received an inactivated influenza vaccine. Donor details come from another sample of the same person, matched by shared clones.

This clonotype has ten or more counts. This chain links TRBV7-9 with TRBJ2-1, with 10 bases that match TRBD2. This CDR3 contains 16 residues. J gave up 10 bases and V 5 bases, and 14 bases lay outside the gene matches. CDR1 SEHNR and CDR2 FQNEAQ come from the germline V gene (reference sequence). As DNA, the CDR3 is TGTGCCAGCAGCCATAATCGGCTAGCGGGAGCGGGGGAGCAGTTCTTC. Amino acid sequence: CASSHNRLAGAGEQFF.

This clonotype was observed at least ten times. The rearrangement joins TRBV29-1 to TRBJ2-1; 8 bases map to TRBD2. CDR3 size: 13 residues. Germline-derived CDR1 and CDR2 are SQVTM and ANQGSEA. V lost 1 base, J lost 13 bases, and 9 bases stayed unmatched. The CDR3 protein is CSVEGLAGGTQFF. In DNA, the CDR3 is TGCAGCGTTGAAGGCCTAGCGGGCGGAACACAGTTCTTC.

Many counts were recorded for this clonotype. The chain recombines TRBV3-1 with TRBJ2-2; no reliable D call. The germline gives CDR1 LGHDT, CDR2 YNNKEL (reference sequence). V lost 7 bases and J lost 5, with 5 bases in between. The CDR3 loop spans 11 amino acids. For the CDR3, the DNA is TGTGCCAGCATGTCAACCGGGGAGCTGTTTTTT. Amino acids: CASMSTGELFF. Full variable domain (missing parts from reference TRBV3-1 and TRBJ2-2): DTAVSQTPKYLVTQMGNDKSIKCEQNLGHDTMYWYKQDSKKFLKIMFSYNNKELIINETVPNRFSPKSPDKAHLNLHINSLELGDSAVYFCASMSTGELFFGEGSRLTVL.

This clonotype was detected ten times or more. V usage is TRBV7-2 and J usage is TRBJ2-7; D possibly corresponds to TRBD1 (5 bases). With 2 bases removed from V and 5 bases from J, the gap between germline ends came to 13 bases. The CDR3 has 14 residues. The germline V gene has CDR1 SGHTA and CDR2 FQGNSA. CDR3 residues: CASSLKSGSHEQYF. Written as DNA, the CDR3 is TGTGCCAGCAGCTTAAAATCAGGGTCCCACGAGCAGTACTTC.

The table lists this clonotype with many counts. The rearrangement uses TRBV5-1 and TRBJ2-7, with D perhaps TRBD2 (6 bases). Trimming pared 0 bases from V and 0 bases from J, leaving 7 bases between. CDR1 is SGHRS, CDR2 YFSETQ, per germline. The CDR3 extends over 14 amino acids. The CDR3: CASSLGGVSYEQYF. In nucleotides, the CDR3 is TGCGCCAGCAGCTTGGGGGGGGTCTCCTACGAGCAGTACTTC.

This clonotype has only a few counts. The chain recombines TRBV3-1 with TRBJ2-2; unclear D gene. Trimming stripped 5 bases from V and 4 bases from J, with 14 bases between. CDR3 length: 15 amino acids. Looked up from germline, CDR1 is LGHDT and CDR2 is YNNKEL (reference sequence). This CDR3 reads CASSSRVGITGELFF. CDR3 in DNA: TGTGCCAGCAGCTCTCGTGTGGGGATCACCGGGGAGCTGTTTTTT.

This clonotype was seen only a few times. V gene TRBV7-9 combines with J gene TRBJ1-4; tentatively, D is TRBD1 (6 bases). Germline loops: CDR1 SEHNR, CDR2 FQNEAQ (reference sequence). Trimming left V 1 base short and J 8 bases short, with 11 bases between. CDR3 length equals 14 residues. The CDR3 region is CASSLVGAGEKLFF. In DNA, the CDR3 is TGTGCCAGCAGCTTAGTGGGGGCCGGCGAAAAACTGTTTTTT.

The rearrangement joins TRBV6-2 or TRBV6-3 to TRBJ2-1; D remains unclear. V lost 2 bases to trimming and J lost 8 bases, with 13 bases between them. The CDR3 has 14 amino acids. The germline V gene has CDR1 MNHEY and CDR2 SVGEGT. CDR3 nucleotides: TGTGCCAGCAGTTACAAATTCACGGACCATGAGCAGTTCTTC. Its protein is CASSYKFTDHEQFF.

At least ten counts were recorded for this clonotype. V is TRBV12-3 or TRBV12-4 and J is TRBJ2-7; D remains unclear. The CDR3 runs 11 residues. V was shortened by 5 bases and J by 7 bases, with 9 bases between the two germline ends. CDR3 sequence (DNA): TGTGCCAGCAGTCCATCTGGGGAGCAGTACTTC. This sequence encodes CASSPSGEQYF.

This clonotype appeared a few times. The V call is TRBV20-1, the J call TRBJ1-5; unclear D gene. This CDR3 is built from 13 residues. Germline V CDR1 and CDR2: DFQATT, SNEGSKA (reference sequence). In DNA, the CDR3 is TGCAGCCCTCTGGGCAGCCTCAATCAGCCCCAGCATTTT. Its protein is CSPLGSLNQPQHF.

This chain links TRBV3-1 with TRBJ1-1; D is ambiguous. V lost 7 bases and J lost 0, with 15 bases in between. The germline V gene has CDR1 LGHDT and CDR2 YNNKEL (reference sequence). This CDR3 comprises 15 residues. The CDR3: CASTLYAEMNTEAFF. The CDR3 DNA follows: TGTGCCAGCACCCTCTACGCGGAGATGAACACTGAAGCTTTCTTT.

This sequence joins TRBV29-1 and TRBJ2-6; D gene ambiguous. The CDR3 is made up of 17 amino acids. V dropped 1 base and J dropped 0 bases, with 13 bases sitting between them. From germline, CDR1 is SQVTM and CDR2 ANQGSEA. The CDR3 nucleotides are TGCAGCGTTGAAGCACGCAACAGTCCCTCTGGGGCCAACGTCCTGACTTTC. This encodes CSVEARNSPSGANVLTF.

This clonotype occurred many times. The J gene is TRBJ1-5, the V gene TRBV10-3, with 10 bases that match TRBD1. This CDR3 is built from 14 residues. V lost 10 bases, J lost 1 base, and 4 bases stayed unmatched. Germline values: CDR1 ENHRY, CDR2 SYGVKD. CDR3 nucleotides: TGTGCCACCTCGGGACAGGGGAGCAATCAGCCCCAGCATTTT. Translation gives CATSGQGSNQPQHF.

This clonotype appeared a few times. The CDR3 loop reads CASSDKASGLTYEQYF. As DNA, the CDR3 is TGCGCCAGCAGCGACAAGGCTAGCGGGCTTACCTACGAGCAGTACTTC. V usage is TRBV5-1 and J usage is TRBJ2-7; TRBD2 aligns across 8 bases. This CDR3 is built from 16 residues. With 4 bases clipped from V and 2 bases from J, the junction kept 11 bases outside the gene matches. Germline CDR1 and CDR2: SGHRS and YFSETQ.

This clonotype showed up many times. The gene calls are TRBV3-1 and TRBJ2-7; D remains ambiguous. The length of the CDR3 is 13 residues. Germline V gives CDR1 LGHDT, CDR2 YNNKEL (reference sequence). The V end was cut by 0 bases, the J end by 3 bases, with 6 bases between. CDR3 sequence (DNA): TGTGCCAGCAGCCAAGACCCTAACTACGAGCAGTACTTC. Its translation is CASSQDPNYEQYF.

This clonotype was observed many times. The chain recombines TRBV6-5 with TRBJ2-2; possibly TRBD2 for D (6 bases). Germline lookup yields CDR1 MNHEY and CDR2 SVGAGI. V gave up 0 bases and J gave up 0 bases, with 14 bases separating them. The CDR3 consists of 18 residues. The CDR3 sequence is CASSYSRAGTANTGELFF. CDR3 nucleotides: TGTGCCAGCAGTTACTCGAGGGCGGGGACCGCGAACACCGGGGAGCTGTTTTTT.

This clonotype has just a few counts. The genes are TRBV11-3 and TRBJ2-3; the D gene is possibly TRBD1 (6 bases). The V gene's germline CDR1 is SGHNT and CDR2 YENEEA. V gave up 6 bases and J gave up 4 bases, with 8 bases separating them. CDR3 length: 12 residues. CDR3 in amino acids: CASSYRADTQYF. CDR3 nucleotide sequence: TGTGCCAGCAGTTACAGGGCAGATACGCAGTATTTT. Full variable domain (missing parts from reference TRBV11-3 and TRBJ2-3): EAGVVQSPRYKIIEKKQPVAFWCNPISGHNTLYWYLQNLGQGPELLIRYENEEAVDDSQLPKDRFSAERLKGVDSTLKIQPAELGDSAVYLCASSYRADTQYFGPGTRLTVL.

The CDR3 region has the DNA TGTGCCAGCAGCGCAAAAACAGGGGAGGGGGCCAAAAACATTCAGTACTTC. Encoded protein: CASSAKTGEGAKNIQYF. This sequence joins TRBV5-4 and TRBJ2-4; D possibly matches TRBD1 or TRBD2 (7 bases each). Between the trimmed V and J ends, which lost 4 bases and 1 base, there was a span of 18 bases. The CDR3 spans 17 residues. CDR1 SGHNT and CDR2 YYREEE come from the germline V gene (reference sequence).